The 22 T cell receptor beta chains below all came from one sample that was sequenced in a study of beta chain features in type 1 diabetes. Sequenced material consisted of expressed TCRB transcripts (all of the isolated RNA was reverse transcribed). Generated by immunoSEQ multiplex PCR, the TCRdb table keeps only in-frame clones and is missing some. Found here are fewer than 350,000 clones, about 20% of them singletons; the top ten hold under 0.055%. Sequencing used naive CD4+ T cells from blood. Receptors originate from a woman aged 18-29 years in good health.

In its sample, this clone was seen a few times. This chain connects TRBV5-1 to TRBJ1-2; D is undetermined. V lost 2 bases and J 8 bases, leaving 19 bases between the germline ends. This CDR3 has 15 residues. Germline loops: CDR1 SGHRS, CDR2 YFSETQ. The CDR3 region is CASSLAGLPKEGYTF. The DNA for the CDR3 is TGCGCCAGCAGCTTAGCAGGCCTCCCCAAGGAAGGCTACACCTTC.

This clone was recorded a few times. The CDR3: CASSTVSGGPSDEQFF. DNA of the CDR3: TGTGCCAGCAGCACCGTGTCGGGGGGGCCGTCGGATGAGCAGTTCTTC. The chain combines TRBV5-4 with TRBJ2-1; 8 bases agree with TRBD2. CDR1 is SGHNT and CDR2 is YYREEE in the germline V gene (reference sequence). With 4 bases clipped from V and 8 bases from J, the junction kept 14 bases outside the gene matches. The CDR3 is 16 amino acids.

The J gene is TRBJ2-1, the V gene TRBV29-1; 12 nucleotides line up with TRBD2. Germline V lookup: CDR1 SQVTM, CDR2 ANQGSEA. This CDR3 has 16 residues. V shed 1 base and J 9 bases; nucleotides not matched to a gene: 10. The CDR3 sequence: CSVEGGRLAGEVEQFF. The CDR3 DNA is TGCAGCGTTGAAGGGGGGAGACTAGCGGGAGAAGTTGAGCAGTTCTTC.

CDR3 bases: TGCGCCAGCAGTCCTAGCGGGAGGATCTACAATGAGCAGTTCTTC. Protein: CASSPSGRIYNEQFF. The chain carries TRBV5-1 and TRBJ2-1, with TRBD2 matching 11 bases. Germline loops: CDR1 SGHRS, CDR2 YFSETQ. The CDR3 runs 15 residues. The V gene end was trimmed by 5 bases and the J gene end by 3 bases; junction bases not matched to a gene: 4. The entire variable domain, with the rest obtained from reference TRBV5-1 and TRBJ2-1, is as follows: KAGVTQTPRYLIKTRGQQVTLSCSPISGHRSVSWYQQTPGQGLQFLFEYFSETQRNKGNFPGRFSGRQFSNSRSEMNVSTLELGDSALYLCASSPSGRIYNEQFFGPGTRLTVL.

V and J are TRBV5-1 and TRBJ2-2; the D gene is possibly TRBD2 (5 bases). Trimming shortened V by 4 bases and J by 0 bases, and 16 bases separated the two germline ends. The CDR3 extends over 17 amino acids. Germline lookup yields CDR1 SGHRS and CDR2 YFSETQ. The CDR3 region has the DNA TGCGCCAGCAGCCCTTGGGCGGGCCCCACGAACACCGGGGAGCTGTTTTTT. It encodes CASSPWAGPTNTGELFF.

This clone was counted between two and nine times. This chain joins TRBV10-3 and TRBJ1-4, with D possibly TRBD1 on 5 matching bases. V was shortened by 7 bases and J by 8 bases, with 17 bases between the two germline ends. Germline V CDR1 and CDR2: ENHRY, SYGVKD. There are 14 residues in the CDR3. This chain's CDR3 is CAITGGGVGEKLFF. The CDR3 nucleotides are TGTGCCATCACCGGGGGAGGCGTTGGGGAAAAACTGTTTTTT.

The chain links TRBV4-3 to TRBJ1-2; 8 bases are a match to TRBD1. The ends lost 0 bases at V and 4 bases at J; junction bases unmatched: 7. Germline V lookup: CDR1 LGHNA, CDR2 YSLEER. This CDR3 is built from 16 residues. CDR3: CASSQDTGQGVYGYTF. The CDR3 nucleotides are TGCGCCAGCAGCCAAGATACAGGACAGGGTGTCTATGGCTACACCTTC.

This clone was counted between two and nine times. The chain has TRBV2 and TRBJ2-7; possibly TRBD1 for D (5 bases). V was clipped by 4 bases and J by 2 bases, with 12 bases between them. This CDR3 is built from 14 residues. The germline CDR1 and CDR2 sequences are SNHLY and FYNNEI. As DNA, the CDR3 is TGTGCCAGCAGTGTCTGGGGCAGACCCTACGAGCAGTACTTC. Its protein is CASSVWGRPYEQYF.

The chain joins TRBV11-2 to TRBJ2-1; 7 bases agree with TRBD2. V shed 6 bases and J 2 bases; nucleotides not matched to a gene: 7. CDR1 and CDR2 (germline): SGHAT, FQNNGV. This CDR3 is 15 amino acids long. CDR3 DNA sequence: TGTGCCAGCAGAGGCGGGAGAGGAACCTACAATGAGCAGTTCTTC. It codes for CASRGGRGTYNEQFF.

The genes are TRBV30 and TRBJ2-7, with a tentative D call TRBD1 (5 bases). Germline V gene lookup returns CDR1 GTSNPN and CDR2 SVGIG (reference sequence). CDR3 length equals 11 residues. The germline V and J ends were trimmed by 2 bases and 4 bases, with 6 bases remaining between them. The CDR3: CAWSHRYEQYF. The CDR3 nucleotides are TGTGCCTGGAGTCACAGGTACGAGCAGTACTTC.

The chain couples TRBV5-1 to TRBJ2-2; D gene ambiguous. The germline V gene has CDR1 SGHRS and CDR2 YFSETQ. Trimming shortened V by 0 bases and J by 0 bases, and 9 bases separated the two germline ends. The CDR3 length is 16 residues. Written as DNA, the CDR3 is TGCGCCAGCAGCTTGGGGGCCCAGACGAACACCGGGGAGCTGTTTTTT. Residues: CASSLGAQTNTGELFF.

The gene calls are TRBV7-8 and TRBJ1-1; D may be TRBD1 (6 bases). CDR1 is SGHVS and CDR2 is FQNEAQ in the germline V gene. V lost 8 bases and J lost 2, with 21 bases in between. The CDR3 is made up of 16 amino acids. CDR3 bases: TGTGCCAGCCGTTCCCCGGAGATGGGGACAAACACTGAAGCTTTCTTT. Protein product: CASRSPEMGTNTEAFF.

V is TRBV7-9 and J is TRBJ1-1; D may be TRBD1 (6 bases). The CDR3 has 13 amino acids. The germline CDR1 and CDR2 sequences are SEHNR and FQNEAQ (reference sequence). V lost 7 bases, J lost 6 bases, and 15 bases lay in between. The DNA of the CDR3 is TGTGCCAGCAACAACAGGGTGGGATCTGAAGCTTTCTTT. Amino acid sequence: CASNNRVGSEAFF.

The rearrangement joins TRBV7-2 to TRBJ2-7, with 9 bases aligning to TRBD1. V was pared by 5 bases and J by 3 bases, with 2 bases of the junction left unmatched. The CDR3 loop spans 13 amino acids. Germline V gene data show CDR1 as SGHTA and CDR2 as FQGNSA. CDR3 bases: TGTGCCAGCAGCCGGGACAGGGTCTACGAGCAGTACTTC. This encodes CASSRDRVYEQYF.

The chain uses TRBV5-1 and TRBJ1-1; 8 nucleotides line up with TRBD1. This CDR3 region has 14 residues. The germline CDR1 and CDR2 sequences are SGHRS and YFSETQ. Trimming cost V 0 bases and J 4 bases; bases outside gene matches: 2. Here the CDR3 DNA reads TGCGCCAGCAGCTTGGGGACAGGGTTCACTGAAGCTTTCTTT. The encoded protein is CASSLGTGFTEAFF.

This clone turned up a few times. V and J are TRBV7-6 and TRBJ2-1; 8 positions match TRBD2. V lost 5 bases to trimming and J lost 9 bases; unmatched junction nucleotides: 12. Looked up from germline, CDR1 is SGHVS and CDR2 is FNYEAQ. This CDR3 is 15 amino acids long. The CDR3 DNA follows: TGTGCCAGCAGCCCCGGGACTAGGGATTCTGGTGAGCAGTTCTTC. It encodes CASSPGTRDSGEQFF. Full variable domain (remainder filled in from reference TRBV7-6 and TRBJ2-1): GAGVSQSPRYKVTKRGQDVALRCDPISGHVSLYWYRQALGQGPEFLTYFNYEAQQDKSGLPNDRFSAERPEGSISTLTIQRTEQRDSAMYRCASSPGTRDSGEQFFGPGTRLTVL.

V gene TRBV19 combines with J gene TRBJ2-7; no reliable D call. This CDR3 comprises 13 residues. Trimming took 4 bases from V and 1 from J, leaving 8 bases between them. The V gene's germline CDR1 is LNHDA and CDR2 SQIVND (reference sequence). The CDR3 reads CASSRQESYEQYF. The DNA for the CDR3 is TGTGCCAGTAGTAGGCAGGAATCCTACGAGCAGTACTTC.

This clone turned up a few times. This sequence joins TRBV15 and TRBJ1-1, with no clear D. CDR1 is LNHNV, CDR2 YYDKDF, per germline (reference sequence). CDR3 length equals 14 residues. The germline V and J ends were trimmed by 3 bases and 4 bases, with 12 bases remaining between them. CDR3: CATSRAWGGTEAFF. The CDR3 DNA is TGTGCCACCAGCAGGGCATGGGGAGGCACTGAAGCTTTCTTT. The entire variable domain, with the rest obtained from reference TRBV15 and TRBJ1-1, is as follows: DAMVIQNPRYQVTQFGKPVTLSCSQTLNHNVMYWYQQKSSQAPKLLFHYYDKDFNNEADTPDNFQSRRPNTSFCFLDIRSPGLGDTAMYLCATSRAWGGTEAFFGQGTRLTVV.

This clone was observed a handful of times. V usage is TRBV13 and J usage is TRBJ1-2; tentative D call: TRBD1 (6 bases). The CDR3 is 16 amino acids. The germline CDR1 and CDR2 sequences are PRHDT and FYEKMQ (reference sequence). The V and J ends lost 5 bases and 4 bases respectively, with 20 bases between them. CDR3 protein: CASSPPGQLSSYGYTF. The DNA for the CDR3 is TGTGCCAGCAGCCCCCCCGGACAGCTCTCATCCTATGGCTACACCTTC.

The J gene is TRBJ2-7, the V gene TRBV5-1; 7 nucleotides align to TRBD1. After removal of 4 bases from V and 3 bases from J, the junction contained 16 bases not matched to a gene. This CDR3 has 17 amino acids. Germline V gives CDR1 SGHRS, CDR2 YFSETQ. The CDR3 sequence: CASSPNPTGRFGYEQYF. The CDR3 DNA reads TGCGCCAGCAGCCCAAACCCGACAGGGCGTTTCGGCTACGAGCAGTACTTC.

The sample holds one count of this clone. The CDR3 loop is CASRDSSGREQFF. CDR3 coding DNA: TGTGCCAGCAGGGACTCCTCCGGAAGAGAGCAGTTCTTC. The rearrangement uses TRBV6-5 and TRBJ2-1; D perhaps matches TRBD2 (5 bases). The length of the CDR3 is 13 residues. Trimming pared 6 bases from V and 10 bases from J, leaving 16 bases between. Germline CDR1 MNHEY, CDR2 SVGAGI.

V gene TRBV4-2 combines with J gene TRBJ2-1, with D possibly being TRBD2 (6 bases). V lost 2 bases, J lost 8 bases, and 22 bases lay in between. The CDR3 length is 17 residues. Germline V gene sequence: CDR1 LGHNA, CDR2 YNFKEQ. The chain's CDR3 is CASSQWEVSNALDEQFF. The CDR3 DNA reads TGTGCCAGCAGCCAATGGGAGGTTTCAAACGCCCTCGATGAGCAGTTCTTC.